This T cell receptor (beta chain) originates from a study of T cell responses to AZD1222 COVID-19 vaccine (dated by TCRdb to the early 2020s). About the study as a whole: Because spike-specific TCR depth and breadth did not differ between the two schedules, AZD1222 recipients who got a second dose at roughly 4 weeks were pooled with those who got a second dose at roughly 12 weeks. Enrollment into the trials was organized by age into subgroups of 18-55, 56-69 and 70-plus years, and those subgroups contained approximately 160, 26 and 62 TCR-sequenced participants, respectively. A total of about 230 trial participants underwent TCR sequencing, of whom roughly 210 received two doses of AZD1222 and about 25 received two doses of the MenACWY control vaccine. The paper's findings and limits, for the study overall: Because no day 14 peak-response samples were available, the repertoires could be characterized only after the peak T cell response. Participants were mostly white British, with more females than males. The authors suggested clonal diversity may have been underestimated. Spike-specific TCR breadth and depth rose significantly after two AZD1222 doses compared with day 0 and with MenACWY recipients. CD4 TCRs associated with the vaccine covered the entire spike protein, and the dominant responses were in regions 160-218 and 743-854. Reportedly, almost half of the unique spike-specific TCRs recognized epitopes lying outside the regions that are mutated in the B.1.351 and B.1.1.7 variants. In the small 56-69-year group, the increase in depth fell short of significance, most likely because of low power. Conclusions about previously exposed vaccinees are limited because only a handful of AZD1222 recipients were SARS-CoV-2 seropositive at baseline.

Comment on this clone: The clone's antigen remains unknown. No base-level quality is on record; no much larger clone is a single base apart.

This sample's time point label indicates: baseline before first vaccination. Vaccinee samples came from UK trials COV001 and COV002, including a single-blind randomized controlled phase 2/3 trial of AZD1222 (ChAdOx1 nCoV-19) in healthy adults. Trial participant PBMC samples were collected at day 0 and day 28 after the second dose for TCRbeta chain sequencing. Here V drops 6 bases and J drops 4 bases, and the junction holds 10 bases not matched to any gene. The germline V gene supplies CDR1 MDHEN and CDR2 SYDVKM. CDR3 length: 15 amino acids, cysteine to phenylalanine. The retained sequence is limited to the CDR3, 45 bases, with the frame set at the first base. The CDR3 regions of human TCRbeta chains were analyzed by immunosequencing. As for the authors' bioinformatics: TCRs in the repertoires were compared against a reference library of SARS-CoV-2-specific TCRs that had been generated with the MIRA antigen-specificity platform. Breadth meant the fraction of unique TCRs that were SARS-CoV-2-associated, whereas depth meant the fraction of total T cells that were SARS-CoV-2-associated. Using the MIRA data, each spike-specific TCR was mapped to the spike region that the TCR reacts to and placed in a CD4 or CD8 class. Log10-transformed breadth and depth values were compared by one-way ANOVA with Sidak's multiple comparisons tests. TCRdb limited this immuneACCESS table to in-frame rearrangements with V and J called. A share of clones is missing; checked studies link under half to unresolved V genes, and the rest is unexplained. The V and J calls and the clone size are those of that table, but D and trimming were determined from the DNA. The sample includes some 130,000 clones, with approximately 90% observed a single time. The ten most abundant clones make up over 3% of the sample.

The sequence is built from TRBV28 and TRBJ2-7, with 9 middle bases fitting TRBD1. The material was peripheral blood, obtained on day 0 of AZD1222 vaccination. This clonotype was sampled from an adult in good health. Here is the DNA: TGTGCCAGCAGGGAGGGACAGGGAGGTATGTACGAGCAGTACTTC. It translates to CASREGQGGMYEQYF.